A single sample gave rise to the 13 T cell receptor beta chains below, sequenced in a study of T-cell reconstitution after alpha-beta-depleted transplantation in children. Unique molecular identifiers were built into the TCRbeta library. TCRdb reprocessed the PCR reads with MiXCR, giving one entry per CDR3 protein. The table lists around 420,000 distinct CDR3 sequences, around 15% of them singletons. This specimen consisted of PBMCs, mostly from graft donor cells, obtained 360 days after TCRalphabeta/CD19-depleted stem cell transplant. Receptors were obtained from a boy in the first two years of life who had a stem cell transplant for Wiskott-Aldrich syndrome, so the T cells may come from the graft donor.

This clonotype has ten or more counts. V usage is TRBV12-3 or TRBV12-4 and J usage is TRBJ2-7, with a tentative D call TRBD2 (6 bases). The length of the CDR3 is 13 residues. Deletions cut 0 bases from V and 3 bases from J, with 6 bases between. The CDR3 coding sequence is TGTGCCAGCAGTTTAGCGGGGGGCTACGAGCAGTACTTC. The encoded protein is CASSLAGGYEQYF.

V usage is TRBV20-1 and J usage is TRBJ2-3, with 9 bases matching TRBD2. The germline V gene encodes CDR1 DFQATT and CDR2 SNEGSKA (reference sequence). This CDR3 comprises 14 residues. After removal of 2 bases from V and 6 bases from J, the junction contained 6 bases not matched to a gene. As DNA, the CDR3 is TGCAGTGCTAGAAAAGAGCGGGGGGCCGATACGCAGTATTTT. It codes for CSARKERGADTQYF.

This chain connects TRBV7-9 to TRBJ2-7; TRBD1 might be the D (6 bases). There are 12 residues in the CDR3. Between the trimmed V and J ends, which lost 1 base and 10 bases, there was a span of 11 bases. The germline CDR1 and CDR2 sequences are SEHNR and FQNEAQ (reference sequence). CDR3 loop: CASSLDPGVQYF. Here the CDR3 DNA reads TGTGCCAGCAGCTTAGACCCAGGGGTCCAGTACTTC.

This clonotype was observed a handful of times. The chain carries TRBV12-3 or TRBV12-4 and TRBJ1-5; D is undetermined. The CDR3 loop spans 14 amino acids. V lost 2 bases to trimming and J lost 3 bases, with 8 bases between them. DNA for the CDR3: TGTGCCAGCAGTTTATACAGCCACAATCAGCCCCAGCATTTT. This gives the protein CASSLYSHNQPQHF.

This clonotype has more than one count but fewer than ten. The CDR3 DNA reads as TGTGCCAGCAGCCCCGGGATCGAGGCCCAGTACTTC. Protein product: CASSPGIEAQYF. V and J are TRBV12-3 or TRBV12-4 and TRBJ2-5; D is perhaps TRBD2 (5 bases). CDR3 length: 12 amino acids. The germline V and J ends were trimmed by 6 bases and 9 bases, with 14 bases remaining between them.

V gene TRBV20-1 combines with J gene TRBJ2-1; 12 nucleotides match TRBD2. The germline gives CDR1 DFQATT, CDR2 SNEGSKA (reference sequence). The V gene end was trimmed by 1 base and the J gene end by 3 bases; junction bases not matched to a gene: 7. The CDR3 has 17 residues. This CDR3 reads CSARGLAGVGVYNEQFF. In DNA form, the CDR3 reads TGCAGTGCTAGAGGACTAGCGGGAGTGGGGGTCTACAATGAGCAGTTCTTC.

The CDR3, as DNA: TGTGCCAGCAGCTTAGCGGGATTACTCACAGATACGCAGTATTTT. Amino acid sequence: CASSLAGLLTDTQYF. The J gene is TRBJ2-3, the V gene TRBV7-6; no clear D gene. V was clipped by 0 bases and J by 2 bases, with 9 bases between them. Germline assignment: CDR1 SGHVS and CDR2 FNYEAQ. The CDR3 extends over 15 amino acids.

This clonotype was detected many times. The chain uses TRBV12-3 or TRBV12-4 and TRBJ2-3; D perhaps matches TRBD1 (5 bases). V lost 1 base and J lost 1, with 9 bases in between. This CDR3 contains 15 residues. This CDR3 reads CASSLVGLGTDTQYF. The CDR3 DNA follows: TGTGCCAGCAGTTTAGTGGGGCTGGGCACAGATACGCAGTATTTT.

The chain recombines TRBV18 with TRBJ2-1; D is undetermined. V lost 4 bases and J lost 7, with 11 bases in between. The CDR3 is made up of 13 amino acids. Germline loops: CDR1 KGHSH, CDR2 LQKENI. In DNA form, the CDR3 reads TGTGCCAGCTCACTAACCCAGGTGAATGAGCAGTTCTTC. Translated: CASSLTQVNEQFF.

The chain combines TRBV6-5 with TRBJ1-1; 8 bases are shared with TRBD1. Unmatched junction bases numbered 3, after V lost 6 bases and J lost 0 bases. In germline, CDR1 is MNHEY, CDR2 SVGAGI. The CDR3 is 14 amino acids. The chain's CDR3 is CASSWDRLNTEAFF. CDR3 coding DNA: TGTGCCAGCAGCTGGGACAGGTTGAACACTGAAGCTTTCTTT.

This clonotype turned up a few times. The V gene is TRBV7-9, the J gene TRBJ2-5; no clear D. Germline V gene lookup returns CDR1 SEHNR and CDR2 FQNEAQ (reference sequence). The CDR3 has 12 residues. V gave up 6 bases and J gave up 1 base, with 6 bases separating them. The CDR3 nucleotides read TGTGCCAGCAGGGCCCCCCAAGAGACCCAGTACTTC. Translating it yields CASRAPQETQYF. The entire variable domain, with the rest obtained from reference TRBV7-9 and TRBJ2-5, is as follows: DTGVSQNPRHKITKRGQNVTFRCDPISEHNRLYWYRQTLGQGPEFLTYFQNEAQLEKSRLLSDRFSAERPKGSFSTLEIQRTEQGDSAMYLCASRAPQETQYFGPGTRLLVL.

The table lists this clonotype with a few counts. The chain carries TRBV7-6 and TRBJ2-3, with D possibly being TRBD1 or TRBD2 (5 bases each). The germline V and J ends were trimmed by 3 bases and 0 bases, with 13 bases remaining between them. This CDR3 has 16 residues. Germline CDR1 SGHVS, CDR2 FNYEAQ. CDR3 coding DNA: TGTGCCAGCAGCTTGGTACCGGGGCCTAGCACAGATACGCAGTATTTT. It is translated as CASSLVPGPSTDTQYF.

The chain carries TRBV19 and TRBJ2-1; D unresolved. V was trimmed by 5 bases and J by 0 bases, leaving 14 bases between them. The CDR3 loop spans 16 amino acids. CDR1 is LNHDA and CDR2 is SQIVND in the germline V gene (reference sequence). The CDR3 DNA sequence: TGTGCCAGTAGTCTAAGATACGGAAGCTCCTACAATGAGCAGTTCTTC. Protein product: CASSLRYGSSYNEQFF.